The 17 T cell receptor beta chains listed next were all sequenced from one sample in a study of response to subunit inactivated influenza vaccine. MiXCR, applied by TCRdb to the RT-PCR reads, yields one record per CDR3 protein. The sample lists around 790,000 distinct CDR3 sequences; 21% were seen once. The sample was PBMCs from blood, taken more than 4 days after vaccination. The receptor set was obtained from a man aged 45 to 65 who received an inactivated influenza vaccine.

This rearrangement joins TRBV4-2 to TRBJ2-2; the D is unclear. Looked up from germline, CDR1 is LGHNA and CDR2 is YNFKEQ. V dropped 1 base and J dropped 4 bases, with 10 bases sitting between them. The CDR3 spans 15 residues. Written as DNA, the CDR3 is TGTGCCAGCAGCCAAGGGTCTGGAACCACCGGGGAGCTGTTTTTT. Amino acid sequence: CASSQGSGTTGELFF.

The chain is built from TRBV5-1 and TRBJ1-4; TRBD1 aligns across 11 bases. CDR3 length equals 15 residues. V lost 0 bases to trimming and J lost 11 bases; unmatched junction nucleotides: 6. Germline V gene sequence: CDR1 SGHRS, CDR2 YFSETQ. CDR3: CASSLASGTGGKLFF. The CDR3 DNA is TGCGCCAGCAGCTTGGCATCCGGGACAGGGGGTAAACTGTTTTTT.

Only a few counts were recorded for this clonotype. The chain combines TRBV20-1 with TRBJ1-5, with D possibly being TRBD1 (5 bases). This CDR3 has 15 amino acids. V was shortened by 0 bases and J by 0 bases, with 9 bases between the two germline ends. Germline V lookup: CDR1 DFQATT, CDR2 SNEGSKA (reference sequence). DNA of the CDR3: TGCAGTGCTAGAGAGGGGGTTTATAGCAATCAGCCCCAGCATTTT. The encoded protein is CSAREGVYSNQPQHF.

This clonotype was observed a handful of times. The rearrangement links TRBV5-1 to TRBJ2-5, with 7 bases fitting TRBD1. V was pared by 3 bases and J by 5 bases, with 7 bases of the junction left unmatched. Germline V CDR1 and CDR2: SGHRS, YFSETQ. The length of the CDR3 is 14 residues. The DNA for the CDR3 is TGCGCCAGCAGCTCGACAGGGCATGCGGAGACCCAGTACTTC. This encodes CASSSTGHAETQYF.

This clonotype occurred a few times. V usage is TRBV6-5 and J usage is TRBJ1-4; D might be TRBD1 (6 bases). Germline assignment: CDR1 MNHEY and CDR2 SVGAGI. This CDR3 comprises 15 residues. V was pared by 0 bases and J by 2 bases, with 7 bases between. The CDR3 nucleotides read TGTGCCAGCAGTTACTCACAGGGTACTAATGAAAAACTGTTTTTT. Translation gives CASSYSQGTNEKLFF.

The chain combines TRBV12-3 or TRBV12-4 with TRBJ1-4; D not resolved. V lost 7 bases to trimming and J lost 2 bases, with 11 bases between them. CDR3 length equals 14 residues. The CDR3 DNA sequence: TGTGCCAGCACTCACGGTGTTACTAATGAAAAACTGTTTTTT. This sequence encodes CASTHGVTNEKLFF.

Only a few counts were recorded for this clonotype. The chain has TRBV20-1 and TRBJ1-2; 8 positions agree with TRBD1. The junction had 4 bases not matched to a gene; V was cut back by 7 bases and J by 6 bases. Germline V gene sequence: CDR1 DFQATT, CDR2 SNEGSKA (reference sequence). This CDR3 region has 11 residues. The CDR3: CSEGTGDGYTF. As DNA, the CDR3 is TGCAGTGAGGGGACAGGAGATGGCTACACCTTC.

This clonotype turned up a few times. The chain uses TRBV20-1 and TRBJ2-2; D gene unclear. CDR1 and CDR2 from the germline V gene are DFQATT and SNEGSKA (reference sequence). The V end was cut by 5 bases, the J end by 6 bases, with 13 bases between. The CDR3 length is 13 residues. The CDR3 is CSALADGPGELFF. CDR3 DNA: TGCAGTGCTCTCGCGGACGGCCCCGGGGAGCTGTTTTTT.

The chain recombines TRBV6-1 with TRBJ2-1; TRBD1 matches 9 bases. CDR1 MNHNS and CDR2 SASEGT come from the germline V gene. J gave up 4 bases and V 6 bases, and 10 bases lay outside the gene matches. The CDR3 has 16 residues. CDR3 nucleotides: TGTGCCAGCAGCCGCGACCGGGACAGGGCGTACAATGAGCAGTTCTTC. Encoded protein: CASSRDRDRAYNEQFF.

This chain joins TRBV6-6 and TRBJ2-1; no firm D call. Per germline, CDR1 MNHNY and CDR2 SVGAGI (reference sequence). This CDR3 has 13 amino acids. The V and J ends lost 7 bases and 4 bases respectively, with 11 bases between them. As DNA, the CDR3 is TGTGCCAGCACCTTACTCGGATACAATGAGCAGTTCTTC. The encoded protein is CASTLLGYNEQFF.

This clonotype was detected only a few times. V is TRBV5-1 and J is TRBJ1-1, with 9 bases lining up with TRBD1. Unmatched junction bases numbered 7, after V lost 4 bases and J lost 3 bases. The germline V gene encodes CDR1 SGHRS and CDR2 YFSETQ. This CDR3 spans 15 amino acids. The CDR3 here is CASSPGQGKYTEAFF. CDR3 nucleotides: TGCGCCAGCAGCCCCGGACAGGGGAAGTACACTGAAGCTTTCTTT.

Only a few counts were recorded for this clonotype. In DNA, the CDR3 is TGTGCCAGCAGCCAGGGGACAGGGAGGGCTGAGCAGTTCTTC. It encodes CASSQGTGRAEQFF. The chain couples TRBV7-9 to TRBJ2-1; 9 positions agree with TRBD1. The trim removed 5 bases at V and 9 bases at J, leaving 8 bases unmatched. This CDR3 is built from 14 residues. Germline V gene lookup returns CDR1 SEHNR and CDR2 FQNEAQ (reference sequence).

V and J are TRBV2 and TRBJ2-3, with D hard to call. Trimming pared 4 bases from V and 0 bases from J, leaving 11 bases between. The CDR3 consists of 15 residues. Germline V lookup: CDR1 SNHLY, CDR2 FYNNEI. In DNA form, the CDR3 reads TGTGCCAGCAGTGTTGCGGTCTCTAGCACAGATACGCAGTATTTT. Translated, it gives CASSVAVSSTDTQYF.

The V and J genes are TRBV5-1 and TRBJ1-4; 10 bases map to TRBD1. Looked up from germline, CDR1 is SGHRS and CDR2 is YFSETQ. With V trimmed by 4 bases and J by 5 bases, 5 bases remained unmatched. The CDR3 has 15 amino acids. The CDR3 DNA follows: TGCGCCAGCAGCCCATGGACAGGGGGAAATGAAAAACTGTTTTTT. Translated, it gives CASSPWTGGNEKLFF. The whole variable domain, remainder taken from reference TRBV5-1 and TRBJ1-4, is KAGVTQTPRYLIKTRGQQVTLSCSPISGHRSVSWYQQTPGQGLQFLFEYFSETQRNKGNFPGRFSGRQFSNSRSEMNVSTLELGDSALYLCASSPWTGGNEKLFFGSGTQLSVL.

The gene calls are TRBV7-8 and TRBJ2-2, with TRBD2 as a possible D gene (6 bases). V lost 5 bases and J 7 bases, leaving 20 bases between the germline ends. The CDR3 contains 16 residues. The germline V gene encodes CDR1 SGHVS and CDR2 FQNEAQ. The CDR3 reads CASSLRGGAHYGELFF. The CDR3 bases are TGTGCCAGCAGCCTCCGAGGAGGGGCCCACTACGGGGAGCTGTTTTTT.

This chain links TRBV7-2 with TRBJ2-1; 8 bases agree with TRBD2. Per germline, CDR1 SGHTA and CDR2 FQGNSA. V trimming: 1 base; J trimming: 15 bases; junction bases outside the gene matches: 8. The CDR3 contains 13 residues. The CDR3 bases are TGTGCCAGCAGCTTAGTTACGGGAGGGCCCCCGTTCTTC. Translation: CASSLVTGGPPFF.

The chain carries TRBV7-2 and TRBJ1-2, with D possibly matching TRBD1 (5 bases). The CDR3 is 11 residues long. Trimming left V 4 bases short and J 12 bases short, with 12 bases between. CDR1 and CDR2 (germline): SGHTA, FQGNSA. The CDR3 region is CASSSGRLNTF. In DNA form, the CDR3 reads TGTGCCAGCAGCTCGGGACGGCTAAACACCTTC.